The clone carrying this T cell receptor beta chain was seen a few times. This sample was included in a study of Graves' ophthalmopathy and Graves' hyperthyroidism. RNA transcripts yielded amplified TCR beta CDR3 regions. HTBI primers served in a first-round RT-PCR, which a second-round multiplex PCR followed. MiXCR was run by TCRdb on the multiplex PCR reads, yielding one entry per CDR3 protein. The sample holds hundreds of thousands of distinct CDR3 sequences; about two fifths are singletons and the top ten take more than 2.5%. In germline, CDR1 is LGHNT, CDR2 FRNRAP. V was clipped by 5 bases and J by 2 bases, with 13 bases between them. This CDR3 region has 14 residues.

The clonotype comes from an adult man with Graves' ophthalmopathy. Sequenced: peripheral blood. The rearrangement uses TRBV12-5 and TRBJ2-7; TRBD1 might be the D (6 bases). The CDR3 protein is CASGPPTGTYEQYF. CDR3 in DNA: TGTGCTAGTGGTCCCCCGACAGGTACCTACGAGCAGTACTTC.